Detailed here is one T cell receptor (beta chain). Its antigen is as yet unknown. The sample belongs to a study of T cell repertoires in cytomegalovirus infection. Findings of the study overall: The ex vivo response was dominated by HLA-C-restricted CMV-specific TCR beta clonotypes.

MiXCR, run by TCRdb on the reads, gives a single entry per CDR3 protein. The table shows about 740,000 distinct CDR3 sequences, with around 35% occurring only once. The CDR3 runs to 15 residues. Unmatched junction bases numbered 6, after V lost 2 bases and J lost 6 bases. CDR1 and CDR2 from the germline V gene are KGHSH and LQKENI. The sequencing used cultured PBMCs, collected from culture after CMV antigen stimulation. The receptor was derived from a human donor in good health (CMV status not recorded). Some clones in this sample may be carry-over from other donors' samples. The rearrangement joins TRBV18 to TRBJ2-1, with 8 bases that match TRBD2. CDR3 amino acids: CASSPGSGRPNEQFF. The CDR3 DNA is TGTGCCAGCTCACCAGGAAGCGGGAGACCCAATGAGCAGTTCTTC.